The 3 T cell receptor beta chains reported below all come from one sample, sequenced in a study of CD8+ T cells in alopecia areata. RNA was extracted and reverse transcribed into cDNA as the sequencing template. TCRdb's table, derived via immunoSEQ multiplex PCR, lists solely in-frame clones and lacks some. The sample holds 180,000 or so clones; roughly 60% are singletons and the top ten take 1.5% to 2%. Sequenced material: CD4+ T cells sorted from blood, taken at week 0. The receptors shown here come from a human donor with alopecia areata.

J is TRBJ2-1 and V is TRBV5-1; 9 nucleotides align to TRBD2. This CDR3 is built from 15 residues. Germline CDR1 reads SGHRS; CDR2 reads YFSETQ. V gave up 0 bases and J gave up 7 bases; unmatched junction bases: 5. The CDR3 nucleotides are TGCGCCAGCAGCTTGGCTAGCGGGACGAGTAATGAGCAGTTCTTC. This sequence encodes CASSLASGTSNEQFF. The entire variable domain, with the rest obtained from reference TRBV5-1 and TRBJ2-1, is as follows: KAGVTQTPRYLIKTRGQQVTLSCSPISGHRSVSWYQQTPGQGLQFLFEYFSETQRNKGNFPGRFSGRQFSNSRSEMNVSTLELGDSALYLCASSLASGTSNEQFFGPGTRLTVL.

The DNA for the CDR3 is TGCGCCAGCAGCTTAACAGAGCTTTACACTGAAGCTTTCTTT. Its translation is CASSLTELYTEAFF. The chain combines TRBV5-1 with TRBJ1-1; no definite D call. This CDR3 comprises 14 residues. CDR1 is SGHRS, CDR2 YFSETQ, per germline. Trimming shortened V by 2 bases and J by 3 bases, and 11 bases separated the two germline ends.

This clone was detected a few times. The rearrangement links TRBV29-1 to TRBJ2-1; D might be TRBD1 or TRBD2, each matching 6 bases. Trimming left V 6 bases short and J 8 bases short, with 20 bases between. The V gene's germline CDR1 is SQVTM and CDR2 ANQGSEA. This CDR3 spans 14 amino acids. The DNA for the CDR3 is TGCAGCGTCGAACAGGGACGGGGAGGAGATGAGCAGTTCTTC. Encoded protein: CSVEQGRGGDEQFF.